Included here is one T cell receptor beta chain sequence, with context. Its target is not known. The entry originates in a study of T cells after yellow fever vaccination. General study findings and limits: FACS-sorted repertoires might harbor abundant contaminating clonotypes from the bulk population. Subsequent booster samples again held most clones from primary vaccination (roughly 95% CD4, about 90% CD8).

TCRdb ran MiXCR on the 5' RACE reads and lists one entry per CDR3 protein. The repertoire holds about 550,000 distinct CDR3 sequences, with about 19% as singletons. Germline V gene lookup returns CDR1 DFQATT and CDR2 SNEGSKA (reference sequence). This CDR3 spans 14 amino acids. Unmatched junction bases numbered 7, after V lost 6 bases and J lost 5 bases. This sample comprised PBMCs, obtained 15 days after the yellow fever booster vaccination. The J gene is TRBJ2-7, the V gene TRBV20-1; TRBD2 matches 13 bases. The receptor's source is a man aged 25-45 years who received the YFV17D yellow fever vaccine. The CDR3 DNA sequence: TGCAGTGCACCTGGACTAGCGGGAGCCCACGAGCAGTACTTC. Translation gives CSAPGLAGAHEQYF.